What follows describes a single T cell receptor beta chain. Positive CCR7 selection of CD45RO-negative cells yielded the naive CD8 cells, and terminally differentiated effector memory CD45RA+ cells were excluded. V lost 2 bases, J lost 3 bases, and 7 bases lay in between. The germline V gene has CDR1 MNHEY and CDR2 SMNVEV (reference sequence). The CDR3 is 13 amino acids. These data belong to a study of shared clonotypes between healthy human individuals. Data came from immunoSEQ multiplex PCR; TCRdb stores just in-frame clones and leaves some out. The sample has about 2.1 million clones; 80% to 95% are singletons.

The clonotype comes from a man aged 18-30 years in good health. Some clones in this sample may be carry-over from other donors' samples. What was sequenced was naive CD8+ T cells from PBMCs. The chain has TRBV27 and TRBJ1-1; D not resolved. The chain's CDR3 is CASSLGEHTEAFF. The CDR3 region has the DNA TGTGCCAGCAGTTTAGGGGAACACACTGAAGCTTTCTTT.